The clone carrying this T cell receptor (beta chain) showed up just a few times. The antigen is not known. The V gene lost 5 bases and the J gene lost 3 bases, with 11 bases spanning the gap. CDR3 length: 12 amino acids. Germline V gene sequence: CDR1 GTSNPN, CDR2 SVGIG (reference sequence). RNA transcripts served as the template for amplifying TCR beta CDR3 regions. An initial round of RT-PCR targeting the TCR CDR3 relied on the HTBI primer set. In TCRdb, the multiplex PCR reads were re-called with MiXCR into one record per CDR3 protein. The table has under 200,000 distinct CDR3 sequences, over 7.5% seen once. These data are taken from a study of T cells in Graves' hyperthyroidism and ophthalmopathy. Broader study findings: The blood repertoire included most of the expanded thyroid clonotypes above 0.001.

Any symptoms of ophthalmopathy came after the first hyperthyroidism diagnosis, from which the blood sample dates. The TCR was taken from a woman aged 18-35 years with Graves' hyperthyroidism that later progressed to Graves' ophthalmopathy. The sample consisted of blood. V and J are TRBV30 and TRBJ2-7; D uncertain. The CDR3 protein is CAWSVAIYEQYF. CDR3 nucleotide sequence: TGTGCCTGGTCGGTTGCGATCTACGAGCAGTACTTC.